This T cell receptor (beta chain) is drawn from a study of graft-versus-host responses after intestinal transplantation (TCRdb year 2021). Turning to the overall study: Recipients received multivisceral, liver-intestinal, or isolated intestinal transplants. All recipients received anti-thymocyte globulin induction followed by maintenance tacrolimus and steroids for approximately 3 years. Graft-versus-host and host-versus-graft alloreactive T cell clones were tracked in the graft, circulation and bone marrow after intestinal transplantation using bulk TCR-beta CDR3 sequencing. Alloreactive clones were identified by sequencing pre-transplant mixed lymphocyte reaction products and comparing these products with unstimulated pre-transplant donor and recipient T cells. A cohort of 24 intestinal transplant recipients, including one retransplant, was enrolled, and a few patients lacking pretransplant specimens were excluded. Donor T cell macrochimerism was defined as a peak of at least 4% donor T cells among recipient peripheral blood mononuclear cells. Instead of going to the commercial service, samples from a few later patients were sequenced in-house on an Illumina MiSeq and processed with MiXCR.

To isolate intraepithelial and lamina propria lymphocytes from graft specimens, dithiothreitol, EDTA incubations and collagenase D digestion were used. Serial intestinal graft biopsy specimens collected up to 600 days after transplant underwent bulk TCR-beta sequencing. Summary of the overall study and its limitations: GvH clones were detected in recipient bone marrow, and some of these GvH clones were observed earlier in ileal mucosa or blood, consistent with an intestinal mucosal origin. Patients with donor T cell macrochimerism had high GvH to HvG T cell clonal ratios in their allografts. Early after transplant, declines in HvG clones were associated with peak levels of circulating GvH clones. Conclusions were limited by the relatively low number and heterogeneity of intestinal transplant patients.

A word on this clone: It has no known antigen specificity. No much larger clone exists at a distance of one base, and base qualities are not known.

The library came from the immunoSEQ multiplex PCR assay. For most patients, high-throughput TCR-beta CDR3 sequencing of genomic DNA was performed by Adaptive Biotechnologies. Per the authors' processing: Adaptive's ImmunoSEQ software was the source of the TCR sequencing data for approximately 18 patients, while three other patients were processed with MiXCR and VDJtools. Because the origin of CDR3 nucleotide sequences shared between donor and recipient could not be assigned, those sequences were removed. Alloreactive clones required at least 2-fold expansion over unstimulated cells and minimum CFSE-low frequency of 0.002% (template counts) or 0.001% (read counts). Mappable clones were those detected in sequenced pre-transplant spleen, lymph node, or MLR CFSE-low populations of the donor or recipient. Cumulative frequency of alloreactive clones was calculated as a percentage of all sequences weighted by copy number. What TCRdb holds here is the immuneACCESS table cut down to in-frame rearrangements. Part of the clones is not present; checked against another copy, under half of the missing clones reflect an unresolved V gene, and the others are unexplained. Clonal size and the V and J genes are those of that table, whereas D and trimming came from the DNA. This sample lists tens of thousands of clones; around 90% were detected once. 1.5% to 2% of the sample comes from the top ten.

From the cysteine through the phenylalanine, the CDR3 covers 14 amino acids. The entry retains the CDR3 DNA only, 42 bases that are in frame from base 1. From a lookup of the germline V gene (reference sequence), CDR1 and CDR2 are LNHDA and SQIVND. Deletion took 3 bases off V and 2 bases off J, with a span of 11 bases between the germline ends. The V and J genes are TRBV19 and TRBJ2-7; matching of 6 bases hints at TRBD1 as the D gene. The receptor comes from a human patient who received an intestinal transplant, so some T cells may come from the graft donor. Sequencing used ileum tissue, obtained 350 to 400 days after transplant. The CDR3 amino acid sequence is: CASSIPGHTYEQYF. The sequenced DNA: TGTGCCAGTAGTATTCCGGGACATACCTACGAGCAGTACTTC.